The 26 T cell receptor beta chains below come from one sample, sequenced in a study of identical twins (dated by TCRdb to between 2015 and 2016). The protocol used for the library was 5' RACE. The reads were generated on an Illumina HiSeq 2000. TCRdb cleaned the public reads at Q25 with fastp, built clones with MiXCR and kept in-frame beta chains. Each CDR3 protein appears once, grouped with its most common genes and DNA. This sample is represented by under 900,000 distinct CDR3 sequences; 12% of them were singletons. In total, the top ten clones hold around 1.5% of the sample. This sample was shared with a second study, whose subject was yellow fever vaccine responses in identical twins.

The sample comprised PBMCs. The receptors were sampled from a woman aged 18-29 years in good health.

This clonotype was recorded a few times. The rearrangement joins TRBV20-1 to TRBJ1-5; 7 bases are shared with TRBD1. Unmatched junction bases numbered 18, after V lost 6 bases and J lost 1 base. Germline loops: CDR1 DFQATT, CDR2 SNEGSKA (reference sequence). This CDR3 region has 18 residues. The CDR3 sequence is CSARTETGLGGSNQPQHF. CDR3 bases: TGCAGTGCCAGGACCGAGACAGGGCTGGGGGGAAGCAATCAGCCCCAGCATTTT.

This clonotype was seen a handful of times. The chain links TRBV5-1 to TRBJ1-2; D is unresolved. The CDR3 is 15 amino acids. Germline V gene data show CDR1 as SGHRS and CDR2 as YFSETQ. Trimming removed 5 bases from V and 3 bases from J, with 17 bases in between. The CDR3 bases are TGCGCCAGCAGACCATCATGGACGGAACACTATGGCTACACCTTC. This translates into CASRPSWTEHYGYTF.

This clonotype came up many times. The chain is built from TRBV24-1 and TRBJ1-1; D gene unclear. Germline V lookup: CDR1 KGHDR, CDR2 SFDVKD. The V and J ends lost 3 bases and 2 bases respectively, with 0 bases between them. The CDR3 sequence is 11 residues long. CDR3 sequence: CATSDNTEAFF. Written as DNA, the CDR3 is TGTGCCACCAGTGATAACACTGAAGCTTTCTTT.

The chain links TRBV28 to TRBJ2-1, with 9 bases matching TRBD1. Germline assignment: CDR1 MDHEN and CDR2 SYDVKM. With V trimmed by 2 bases and J by 8 bases, 10 bases remained unmatched. This CDR3 comprises 16 residues. The CDR3 region is CASSLNPGQGNDEQFF. As DNA, the CDR3 is TGTGCCAGCAGTTTAAACCCGGGACAGGGTAACGATGAGCAGTTCTTC.

This clonotype was picked up a small number of times. The genes are TRBV12-5 and TRBJ2-3; D is unresolved. This CDR3 region has 11 residues. Looked up from germline, CDR1 is LGHNT and CDR2 is FRNRAP. Trimming took 4 bases from V and 4 from J, leaving 3 bases between them. For the CDR3, the DNA is TGTGCTAGTGGTTCACCAGATACGCAGTATTTT. Its translation: CASGSPDTQYF. Together with reference TRBV12-5 and TRBJ2-3, the CDR3 gives the full variable domain: DARVTQTPRHKVTEMGQEVTMRCQPILGHNTVFWYRQTMMQGLELLAYFRNRAPLDDSGMPKDRFSAEMPDATLATLKIQPSEPRDSAVYFCASGSPDTQYFGPGTRLTVL.

There are a few counts of this clonotype. This rearrangement joins TRBV7-8 to TRBJ2-1, with 8 bases lining up with TRBD1. Trimming removed 1 base from V and 6 bases from J; junction bases left unmatched: 8. CDR1 is SGHVS, CDR2 FQNEAQ, per germline. The CDR3 is 16 residues long. CDR3 region: CASSLGTGSIGNEQFF. CDR3 DNA: TGTGCCAGCAGCTTAGGGACAGGGTCTATTGGCAATGAGCAGTTCTTC.

V gene TRBV7-9 combines with J gene TRBJ1-3, with D perhaps TRBD1 (5 bases). The CDR3 runs to 15 residues. CDR1 SEHNR and CDR2 FQNEAQ come from the germline V gene (reference sequence). V was clipped by 1 base and J by 4 bases, with 11 bases between them. The CDR3 region is CASSLGWGAGNTIYF. CDR3 sequence (DNA): TGTGCCAGCAGCTTAGGGTGGGGCGCCGGAAACACCATATATTTT.

This clonotype was counted a few times. The V call is TRBV12-3 or TRBV12-4, the J call TRBJ1-3; D gene ambiguous. Deletions cut 6 bases from V and 0 bases from J, with 15 bases between. CDR3 size: 16 residues. DNA for the CDR3: TGTGCCAGCAGATACTTGACTTTGGGCTCTGGAAACACCATATATTTT. As protein: CASRYLTLGSGNTIYF.

This clonotype was seen repeatedly, ten times or more. The chain recombines TRBV29-1 with TRBJ2-1; TRBD2 aligns across 9 bases. The V and J ends lost 4 bases and 2 bases, in that order; junction bases with no gene match: 3. From germline, CDR1 is SQVTM and CDR2 ANQGSEA. This CDR3 region has 14 residues. In nucleotides, the CDR3 is TGCAGCGTTGTTAGCGGGAGTACCTACAATGAGCAGTTCTTC. Translating it yields CSVVSGSTYNEQFF.

The chain couples TRBV20-1 to TRBJ1-4; D is uncertain. Per the germline V gene, CDR1 is DFQATT and CDR2 is SNEGSKA (reference sequence). The length of the CDR3 is 10 residues. Trimming left V 2 bases short and J 13 bases short, with 8 bases between. The CDR3 protein is CSARSTGLFF. The CDR3 DNA sequence: TGCAGTGCTAGATCGACGGGACTGTTTTTT.

This clonotype was picked up a small number of times. The chain carries TRBV20-1 and TRBJ1-2; perhaps TRBD1 as D (5 bases). Trimming cost V 4 bases and J 3 bases, with 9 bases left between them. The V gene's germline CDR1 is DFQATT and CDR2 SNEGSKA (reference sequence). The CDR3 loop spans 12 amino acids. The CDR3, as DNA: TGCAGTGCTATAGGGGTTTACTATGGCTACACCTTC. Translating it yields CSAIGVYYGYTF.

The chain recombines TRBV2 with TRBJ2-7; the match to TRBD2 covers 12 bases. Trimming cost V 8 bases and J 0 bases; bases outside gene matches: 2. CDR1 is SNHLY, CDR2 FYNNEI, per germline. The CDR3 is 14 residues long. The DNA for the CDR3 is TGTGCCAGCGGACTAGCGGGGCTCTCCTACGAGCAGTACTTC. This translates into CASGLAGLSYEQYF.

In its sample, this clonotype was seen a few times. This rearrangement joins TRBV12-3 or TRBV12-4 to TRBJ1-2, with unresolved D. With 4 bases removed from V and 6 bases from J, the gap between germline ends came to 12 bases. The CDR3 runs 13 residues. The CDR3 region has the DNA TGTGCCAGCAGTTCTGGGCCAGCAGATGGCTACACCTTC. As protein: CASSSGPADGYTF.

This chain joins TRBV28 and TRBJ2-7; 8 bases are a match to TRBD1. The J segment lost 4 bases and the V segment lost 3 bases, leaving 5 bases of the junction unmatched. Germline V gene data show CDR1 as MDHEN and CDR2 as SYDVKM. The CDR3 length is 14 residues. The CDR3 DNA reads TGTGCCAGCAGTTTTCAGGGGGCGTCGTACGAGCAGTACTTC. Encoded protein: CASSFQGASYEQYF.

DNA of the CDR3: TGTGCCAGCAGTTTAGGCCTAGCTTACTACAATGAGCAGTTCTTC. Protein sequence: CASSLGLAYYNEQFF. The chain has TRBV28 and TRBJ2-1, with D tentatively TRBD2 (5 bases). V lost 2 bases and J lost 3, with 11 bases in between. From germline, CDR1 is MDHEN and CDR2 SYDVKM. This CDR3 is 15 amino acids long.

CDR3 residues: CASSIGRPDTQYF. The DNA of the CDR3 is TGTGCCAGCAGCATAGGACGTCCAGATACGCAGTATTTT. The chain carries TRBV7-9 and TRBJ2-3; D gene uncertain. The germline V and J ends were trimmed by 5 bases and 4 bases, with 10 bases remaining between them. Per the germline V gene, CDR1 is SEHNR and CDR2 is FQNEAQ (reference sequence). The CDR3 runs 13 residues.

This clonotype was seen more than once but under ten times. The V gene is TRBV25-1, the J gene TRBJ2-1; 8 bases align to TRBD2. Germline CDR1 and CDR2: MGHDK and SYGVNS. After removal of 1 base from V and 4 bases from J, the junction contained 9 bases not matched to a gene. The CDR3 covers 17 residues. This CDR3 reads CASSESGTRGSYNEQFF. As DNA, the CDR3 is TGTGCCAGCAGTGAATCTGGGACTAGGGGTTCTTACAATGAGCAGTTCTTC.

There are many counts of this clonotype. The chain uses TRBV20-1 and TRBJ2-7; 13 positions match TRBD2. The CDR3 extends over 16 amino acids. The V gene end was trimmed by 2 bases and the J gene end by 4 bases; junction bases not matched to a gene: 8. Germline V CDR1 and CDR2: DFQATT, SNEGSKA (reference sequence). In DNA, the CDR3 is TGCAGTGCTAGACCCCCCACTAGCGGGGGGGCTTACGAGCAGTACGTC. Translating it yields CSARPPTSGGAYEQYV.

The rearrangement uses TRBV12-3 or TRBV12-4 and TRBJ1-5; D is perhaps TRBD1 (5 bases). The CDR3 runs to 13 residues. The V end lost 5 bases, the J end lost 7 bases, and 12 bases lay between the germline ends. This CDR3 is CASSGGPEQPQHF. The DNA for the CDR3 is TGTGCCAGCAGTGGGGGTCCAGAACAGCCCCAGCATTTT.

This clonotype has a count of ten or more. The chain couples TRBV10-3 to TRBJ2-1; no clear D gene. V was clipped by 4 bases and J by 2 bases, with 12 bases between them. The CDR3 length is 15 residues. The V gene's germline CDR1 is ENHRY and CDR2 SYGVKD. The CDR3 DNA follows: TGTGCCATCAGTGTCGACGAAAGCCCCTACAATGAGCAGTTCTTC. As protein: CAISVDESPYNEQFF.

This clonotype was counted a few times. J is TRBJ2-7 and V is TRBV5-1, with D perhaps given as TRBD1 or TRBD2 (5 bases each). V lost 2 bases, J lost 0 bases, and 12 bases lay in between. This CDR3 region has 15 residues. Germline V gene sequence: CDR1 SGHRS, CDR2 YFSETQ. The CDR3 region is CASSFGGAISYEQYF. For the CDR3, the DNA is TGCGCCAGCAGCTTTGGGGGAGCGATCTCCTACGAGCAGTACTTC.

This clonotype was counted a few times. V and J are TRBV15 and TRBJ2-7; TRBD2 matches 7 bases. V trimming: 1 base; J trimming: 9 bases; junction bases outside the gene matches: 9. Germline lookup yields CDR1 LNHNV and CDR2 YYDKDF (reference sequence). The CDR3 has 14 amino acids. CDR3: CATSRGATGGWQYV. CDR3 DNA sequence: TGTGCCACCAGCAGAGGGGCTACCGGGGGGTGGCAGTACGTC.

This chain connects TRBV20-1 to TRBJ2-5; D not resolved. Germline CDR1 reads DFQATT; CDR2 reads SNEGSKA (reference sequence). The CDR3 consists of 13 residues. Trimming shortened V by 1 base and J by 0 bases, and 6 bases separated the two germline ends. The DNA for the CDR3 is TGCAGTGCTAGAGGGAGTAACCAAGAGACCCAGTACTTC. It translates to CSARGSNQETQYF.

V usage is TRBV5-1 and J usage is TRBJ2-7; no clear D gene. The CDR3 is 13 residues long. V was shortened by 6 bases and J by 7 bases, with 17 bases between the two germline ends. CDR1 is SGHRS, CDR2 YFSETQ, per germline. As DNA, the CDR3 is TGCGCCAGCACCGACTGGCGTACCGGGGAGCAGTACGTC. This gives the protein CASTDWRTGEQYV.

The V call is TRBV7-9, the J call TRBJ2-5, with 7 bases matching TRBD1. Germline V gene lookup returns CDR1 SEHNR and CDR2 FQNEAQ (reference sequence). The CDR3 has 14 amino acids. The ends lost 3 bases at V and 4 bases at J; junction bases unmatched: 5. CDR3 nucleotides: TGTGCCAGCAGCTTGGGACAGAGGATAGAGACCCAGTACTTC. Amino acid sequence: CASSLGQRIETQYF.

This clonotype appeared a few times. This chain connects TRBV11-2 to TRBJ2-1, with a weak D call TRBD2 (6 bases). Trimming left V 0 bases short and J 3 bases short, with 12 bases between. Germline V gives CDR1 SGHAT, CDR2 FQNNGV. The CDR3 covers 16 residues. CDR3 residues: CASSLDRASVYNEQFF. CDR3 coding DNA: TGTGCCAGCAGCTTAGATCGGGCTAGCGTCTACAATGAGCAGTTCTTC.